One and the same sample provided the 27 T cell receptor beta chains below, sequenced in a study of cytomegalovirus exposure and HLA in healthy donors. Primers included in the PCR were 60 Vbeta and 13 Jbeta primers. Profiling relied on immunoSEQ multiplex PCR, and the TCRdb table lists in-frame clones only, not all of them. The sample shows around 170,000 clones, approximately 81% of them seen only once. The sample taken for sequencing was PBMCs. Receptors originate from a man between 45 and 60 years old in good health and CMV-seropositive.

The chain has TRBV19 and TRBJ2-3; D may be TRBD2 (7 bases). This CDR3 region has 15 residues. V was shortened by 9 bases and J by 4 bases, with 20 bases between the two germline ends. Germline CDR1 is LNHDA and CDR2 is SQIVND (reference sequence). In DNA, the CDR3 is TGTGCCAGCAAGATTGAGGGGGGGGCCGCAGATACGCAGTATTTT. Residues: CASKIEGGAADTQYF.

V usage is TRBV6-5 and J usage is TRBJ1-5, with D perhaps matching TRBD1 (6 bases). V lost 6 bases, J lost 1 base, and 10 bases lay in between. From germline, CDR1 is MNHEY and CDR2 SVGAGI. The length of the CDR3 is 14 residues. The CDR3 spells CASSKGVSNQPQHF. CDR3 nucleotide sequence: TGTGCCAGCAGCAAGGGGGTGAGCAATCAGCCCCAGCATTTT.

The chain employs TRBV27 and TRBJ2-7; the D gene is possibly TRBD1 (5 bases). CDR3 size: 13 residues. Germline lookup yields CDR1 MNHEY and CDR2 SMNVEV (reference sequence). V lost 5 bases and J 1 base, leaving 9 bases between the germline ends. CDR3 loop: CASSIDSSYEQYF. The DNA for the CDR3 is TGTGCCAGCAGTATCGACAGTTCCTACGAGCAGTACTTC.

The chain couples TRBV6-5 to TRBJ1-5; the D is unclear. V lost 3 bases and J 0 bases, leaving 9 bases between the germline ends. The CDR3 runs 15 residues. CDR1 and CDR2 (germline): MNHEY, SVGAGI. In nucleotides, the CDR3 is TGTGCCAGCAGTTATGGCGGGAATAGCAATCAGCCCCAGCATTTT. Encoded protein: CASSYGGNSNQPQHF.

This clone was detected only a few times. The rearrangement joins TRBV2 to TRBJ1-4; possibly TRBD1 for D (6 bases). In germline, CDR1 is SNHLY, CDR2 FYNNEI. The V gene lost 10 bases and the J gene lost 3 bases, with 18 bases spanning the gap. This CDR3 is 15 amino acids long. The CDR3 nucleotides read TGTGCCACCTCCAGAAACAGGGCTCCTAATGAAAAACTGTTTTTT. Protein product: CATSRNRAPNEKLFF.

CDR3 in DNA: TGTGCCAGCAGCCGGGACAGGGGTGGCTACACCTTC. Translated: CASSRDRGGYTF. The genes are TRBV25-1 and TRBJ1-2; 10 bases line up with TRBD1. Germline V gene sequence: CDR1 MGHDK, CDR2 SYGVNS. There are 12 residues in the CDR3. Unmatched junction bases numbered 2, after V lost 6 bases and J lost 7 bases.

V usage is TRBV6-1 and J usage is TRBJ2-3; possibly TRBD1 for D (6 bases). Trimming left V 6 bases short and J 3 bases short, with 13 bases between. Germline V CDR1 and CDR2: MNHNS, SASEGT. The length of the CDR3 is 14 residues. CDR3 amino acids: CASRRRGSTDTQYF. The CDR3 bases are TGTGCCAGCAGACGAAGGGGGTCGACAGATACGCAGTATTTT.

The chain carries TRBV5-6 and TRBJ2-5; 12 nucleotides agree with TRBD2. J gave up 4 bases and V 4 bases, and 5 bases lay outside the gene matches. The CDR3 loop spans 15 amino acids. CDR1 and CDR2 (germline): SGHDT, YYEEEE. This CDR3 reads CASSAKTSGGETQYF. DNA of the CDR3: TGTGCCAGCAGCGCGAAGACTAGCGGGGGAGAGACCCAGTACTTC.

V usage is TRBV4-2 and J usage is TRBJ1-4, with TRBD1 matching 7 bases. The V and J ends lost 4 bases and 6 bases, in that order; junction bases with no gene match: 11. CDR3 length: 16 residues. The V gene's germline CDR1 is LGHNA and CDR2 YNFKEQ. In DNA form, the CDR3 reads TGTGCCAGCAGCCCTTACAGGGGAAGGGACTATGAAAAACTGTTTTTT. This translates into CASSPYRGRDYEKLFF.

The V and J genes are TRBV2 and TRBJ2-7, with 11 bases identical to TRBD2. Losses at the gene ends were 5 bases for V and 2 bases for J; bases not matched to a gene: 14. Per the germline V gene, CDR1 is SNHLY and CDR2 is FYNNEI. The CDR3 loop spans 18 amino acids. In DNA, the CDR3 is TGTGCCAGCAGTCCCTCGGGACTAGCGGCCGGGCGGGCCTACGAGCAGTACTTC. Translating it yields CASSPSGLAAGRAYEQYF.

The rearrangement uses TRBV7-2 and TRBJ2-3; D uncertain. V dropped 2 bases and J dropped 0 bases, with 9 bases sitting between them. The CDR3 has 15 residues. From germline, CDR1 is SGHTA and CDR2 FQGNSA. CDR3 sequence reads: CASSLNFLSTDTQYF. In DNA form, the CDR3 reads TGTGCCAGCAGCTTAAATTTTCTTAGCACAGATACGCAGTATTTT.

This rearrangement joins TRBV9 to TRBJ2-3, with a weak D call TRBD1 (6 bases). V shed 0 bases and J shed 1 base, with 9 bases lying between them. CDR1 and CDR2 (germline): SGDLS, YYNGEE. The CDR3 has 15 amino acids. The CDR3 sequence is CASSVEQGRTDTQYF. The CDR3, as DNA: TGTGCCAGCAGCGTAGAACAGGGACGCACAGATACGCAGTATTTT.

The chain is built from TRBV27 and TRBJ1-1, with a tentative D call TRBD1 (6 bases). The CDR3 covers 14 residues. Trimming removed 6 bases from V and 4 bases from J, with 15 bases in between. Germline V gene sequence: CDR1 MNHEY, CDR2 SMNVEV (reference sequence). For the CDR3, the DNA is TGTGCCAGCAGACCTACAGGGCGAGGCACTGAAGCTTTCTTT. As protein: CASRPTGRGTEAFF.

The rearrangement joins TRBV18 to TRBJ2-7, with a possible D match to TRBD2 (6 bases). Per the germline V gene, CDR1 is KGHSH and CDR2 is LQKENI. V lost 0 bases to trimming and J lost 0 bases, with 12 bases between them. There are 16 residues in the CDR3. As DNA, the CDR3 is TGTGCCAGCTCACCACCGGGACTCGGAAGCTCCTACGAGCAGTACTTC. It specifies CASSPPGLGSSYEQYF.

J is TRBJ2-1 and V is TRBV11-2, with 7 bases matching TRBD2. The CDR3 has 16 residues. Trimming took 5 bases from V and 2 from J; bases not matched to a gene: 9. Germline CDR1 and CDR2: SGHAT and FQNNGV. This CDR3 reads CASSTFLAATYNEQFF. The CDR3 coding sequence is TGTGCCAGCAGCACCTTCCTAGCGGCTACCTACAATGAGCAGTTCTTC. The full variable domain, in which reference TRBV11-2 and TRBJ2-1 provide the parts outside the CDR3, is EAGVAQSPRYKIIEKRQSVAFWCNPISGHATLYWYQQILGQGPKLLIQFQNNGVVDDSQLPKDRFSAERLKGVDSTLKIQPAKLEDSAVYLCASSTFLAATYNEQFFGPGTRLTVL.

This clone was detected only a few times. Within the sample, other DNA sequences also encode this same CDR3. The chain links TRBV7-2 to TRBJ2-7; D is perhaps TRBD1 (5 bases). V was trimmed by 1 base and J by 2 bases, leaving 9 bases between them. Germline-derived CDR1 and CDR2 are SGHTA and FQGNSA. This CDR3 is 14 amino acids long. The CDR3 spells CASSLGQGTYEQYF. The CDR3 DNA reads TGTGCCAGCAGCTTAGGTCAGGGTACCTACGAGCAGTACTTC.

The chain is built from TRBV6-5 and TRBJ2-3, with 12 bases lining up with TRBD2. Per germline, CDR1 MNHEY and CDR2 SVGAGI. The junction had 1 base not matched to a gene; V was cut back by 5 bases and J by 4 bases. The CDR3 is 14 amino acids. The CDR3 loop reads CASSLAGGSDTQYF. CDR3 in DNA: TGTGCCAGCAGTCTAGCGGGAGGGTCAGATACGCAGTATTTT.

This chain connects TRBV27 to TRBJ2-1, with D perhaps TRBD1 (5 bases). The CDR3 extends over 12 amino acids. Germline lookup yields CDR1 MNHEY and CDR2 SMNVEV (reference sequence). V was trimmed by 7 bases and J by 2 bases, leaving 6 bases between them. CDR3 in amino acids: CASKGTYNEQFF. CDR3 nucleotides: TGTGCCAGCAAGGGGACCTACAATGAGCAGTTCTTC.

The rearrangement links TRBV27 to TRBJ2-3; no firm D call. The CDR3 runs to 13 residues. CDR1 is MNHEY, CDR2 SMNVEV, per germline (reference sequence). V shed 4 bases and J shed 2 bases, with 7 bases lying between them. CDR3 in amino acids: CASSSLITDTQYF. CDR3 DNA sequence: TGTGCCAGCAGTTCCCTAATCACAGATACGCAGTATTTT.

The chain carries TRBV19 and TRBJ2-2; weak D call: TRBD1 (6 bases). CDR1 is LNHDA, CDR2 SQIVND, per germline (reference sequence). V dropped 4 bases and J dropped 4 bases, with 10 bases sitting between them. This CDR3 is 14 amino acids long. Written as DNA, the CDR3 is TGTGCCAGTAGTAAGTCAGGGGTCACCGGGGAGCTGTTTTTT. It encodes CASSKSGVTGELFF.

The J gene is TRBJ2-7, the V gene TRBV19, with 7 nucleotides matching TRBD1. Germline CDR1 is LNHDA and CDR2 is SQIVND (reference sequence). The CDR3 has 17 residues. J was trimmed by 0 bases and V by 2 bases; bases with no gene match: 10. CDR3 protein: CASSISRDSLYSYEQYF. As DNA, the CDR3 is TGTGCCAGTAGTATATCCCGGGACAGCTTATACTCCTACGAGCAGTACTTC.

As DNA, the CDR3 is TGTGCCAGCAGTTACGGACCCAAGGGGAATGAGCAGTTCTTC. Its translation is CASSYGPKGNEQFF. V is TRBV6-6 and J is TRBJ2-1, with a tentative D call TRBD1 (5 bases). V was shortened by 2 bases and J by 7 bases, with 12 bases between the two germline ends. The CDR3 covers 14 residues. Germline values: CDR1 MNHNY, CDR2 SVGAGI (reference sequence).

V usage is TRBV27 and J usage is TRBJ1-3; D perhaps matches TRBD1 (5 bases). From germline, CDR1 is MNHEY and CDR2 SMNVEV (reference sequence). V was clipped by 5 bases and J by 1 base, with 21 bases between them. The CDR3 runs 18 residues. The CDR3 here is CASSPIRGSSPSGNTIYF. The CDR3 DNA is TGTGCCAGCAGTCCTATAAGGGGCAGTTCACCTTCTGGAAACACCATATATTTT.

J is TRBJ1-4 and V is TRBV5-6; TRBD1 agrees at 9 bases. CDR1 is SGHDT, CDR2 YYEEEE, per germline. The V gene end was trimmed by 4 bases and the J gene end by 4 bases; junction bases not matched to a gene: 8. The CDR3 consists of 16 residues. The CDR3 is CASSPPPGQGNEKLFF. The DNA for the CDR3 is TGTGCCAGCAGCCCACCCCCGGGACAGGGTAATGAAAAACTGTTTTTT. Complete variable domain (other parts from reference TRBV5-6 and TRBJ1-4): DAGVTQSPTHLIKTRGQQVTLRCSPKSGHDTVSWYQQALGQGPQFIFQYYEEEERQRGNFPDRFSGHQFPNYSSELNVNALLLGDSALYLCASSPPPGQGNEKLFFGSGTQLSVL.

The chain employs TRBV6-1 and TRBJ1-1, with 9 bases identical to TRBD1. J lost 4 bases, V lost 6 bases, and 3 bases had no gene match. Looked up from germline, CDR1 is MNHNS and CDR2 is SASEGT. The CDR3 loop spans 13 amino acids. CDR3 amino acids: CASRRQGVTEAFF. The DNA of the CDR3 is TGTGCCAGCAGAAGACAGGGGGTCACTGAAGCTTTCTTT.

The rearrangement joins TRBV5-1 to TRBJ2-7; D is perhaps TRBD2 (6 bases). This CDR3 region has 15 residues. V was clipped by 1 base and J by 0 bases, with 11 bases between them. The germline CDR1 and CDR2 sequences are SGHRS and YFSETQ. CDR3 residues: CASSLRDSSSYEQYF. CDR3 bases: TGCGCCAGCAGCTTGAGGGACTCAAGCTCCTACGAGCAGTACTTC.

The gene calls are TRBV7-8 and TRBJ2-6; D possibly corresponds to TRBD2 (7 bases). This CDR3 region has 19 residues. Germline lookup yields CDR1 SGHVS and CDR2 FQNEAQ. The ends were cut back, 2 bases at V and 0 bases at J, with 17 bases in the middle. The CDR3 loop reads CASSLRGGAPSSGANVLTF. The DNA of the CDR3 is TGTGCCAGCAGCTTAAGAGGGGGGGCGCCTAGCTCTGGGGCCAACGTCCTGACTTTC.